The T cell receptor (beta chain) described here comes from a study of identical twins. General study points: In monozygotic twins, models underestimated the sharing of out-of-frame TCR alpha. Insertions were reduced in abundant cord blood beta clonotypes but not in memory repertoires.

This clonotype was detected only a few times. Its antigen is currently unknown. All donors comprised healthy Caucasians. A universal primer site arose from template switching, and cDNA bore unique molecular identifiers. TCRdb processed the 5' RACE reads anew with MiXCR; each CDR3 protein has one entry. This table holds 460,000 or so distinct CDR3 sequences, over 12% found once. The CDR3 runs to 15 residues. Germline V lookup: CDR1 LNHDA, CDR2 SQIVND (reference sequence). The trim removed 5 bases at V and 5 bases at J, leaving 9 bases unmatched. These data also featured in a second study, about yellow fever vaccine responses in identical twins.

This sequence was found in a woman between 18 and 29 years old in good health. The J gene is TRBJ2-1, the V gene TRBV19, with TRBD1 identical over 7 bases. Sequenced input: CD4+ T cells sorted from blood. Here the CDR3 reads CASSVGRDSHNEQFF. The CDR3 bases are TGTGCCAGTAGTGTCGGCCGGGACAGCCACAATGAGCAGTTCTTC.